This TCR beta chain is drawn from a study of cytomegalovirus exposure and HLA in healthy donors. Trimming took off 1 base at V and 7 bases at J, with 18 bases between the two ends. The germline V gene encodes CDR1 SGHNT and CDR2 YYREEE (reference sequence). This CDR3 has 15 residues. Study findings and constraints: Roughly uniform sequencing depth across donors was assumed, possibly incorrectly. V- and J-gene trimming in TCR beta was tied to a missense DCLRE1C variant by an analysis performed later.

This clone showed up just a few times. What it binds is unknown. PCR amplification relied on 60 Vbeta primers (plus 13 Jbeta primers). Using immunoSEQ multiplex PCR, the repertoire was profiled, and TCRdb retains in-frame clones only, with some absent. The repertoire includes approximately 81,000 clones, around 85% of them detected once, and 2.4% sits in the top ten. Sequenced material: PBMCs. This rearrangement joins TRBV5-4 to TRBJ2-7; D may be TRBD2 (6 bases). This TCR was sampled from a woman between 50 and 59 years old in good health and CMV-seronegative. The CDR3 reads CASSLSLGAGGEQYF. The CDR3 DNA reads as TGTGCCAGCAGCTTGTCCCTTGGGGCCGGGGGAGAGCAGTACTTC.